This record concerns one T cell receptor beta chain sequence. What it binds is not known. The sample originates from a study of monozygotic twins with inflammatory bowel disease. Overall study results and limits: Especially with disease activity, IBD patients shared fewer clonotypes with others than healthy twins did.

Each UMI harboured a 6-nucleotide sample barcode and was appended via template switching. TCRdb reanalyzed the 5' RACE reads, giving one entry per CDR3 protein sequence and no DNA. The sample totals about 380,000 distinct CDR3 sequences. Sequenced sample: blood. This receptor was obtained from a human donor with ulcerative colitis or Crohn's disease, or a healthy co-twin of an affected twin (not recorded which).

CDR3 region: CASSLSENTEAFF. The V and J genes are TRBV12-3 or TRBV12-4 and TRBJ1-1. This CDR3 has 13 amino acids.